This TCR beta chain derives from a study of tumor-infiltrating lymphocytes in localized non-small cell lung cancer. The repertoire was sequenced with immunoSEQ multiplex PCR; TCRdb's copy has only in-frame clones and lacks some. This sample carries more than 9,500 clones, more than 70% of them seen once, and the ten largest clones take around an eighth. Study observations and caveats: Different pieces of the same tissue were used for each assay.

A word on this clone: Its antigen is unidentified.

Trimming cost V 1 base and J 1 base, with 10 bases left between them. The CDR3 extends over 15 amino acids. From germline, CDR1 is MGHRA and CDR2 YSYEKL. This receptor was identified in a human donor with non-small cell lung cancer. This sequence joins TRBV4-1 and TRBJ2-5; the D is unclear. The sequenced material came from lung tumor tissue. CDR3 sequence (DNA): TGCGCCAGCAGCCAAGCTCTCACATTCCAAGAGACCCAGTACTTC. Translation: CASSQALTFQETQYF.